This T cell receptor beta chain was documented in a study of blood T cells in healthy people across ages. Each donor's blood draw was approximately 10 milliliters of peripheral blood. With a J-beta primer mix and a sample-barcoded 5' primer, a second PCR ran 7 to 11 cycles. TCRdb re-derived calls from the 5' RACE reads in MiXCR, one entry per CDR3 protein. The sample records 550,000 to 750,000 distinct CDR3 sequences, around 21% being singletons. The CDR3 is 14 residues long. Per germline, CDR1 DFQATT and CDR2 SNEGSKA (reference sequence). V was trimmed by 2 bases and J by 8 bases, leaving 16 bases between them.

The chain uses TRBV20-1 and TRBJ2-1, with D hard to call. Sequencing input: blood. The clonotype was recovered from a man between 70 and 80 years old in good health. The CDR3: CSARPKTSWDEQFF. The DNA of the CDR3 is TGCAGTGCTAGACCCAAGACCTCGTGGGATGAGCAGTTCTTC.